Listed here is a single T cell receptor beta chain. The sample is drawn from a study of blood T cell repertoires in COVID-19. J was trimmed by 4 bases and V by 5 bases; bases with no gene match: 10. Per germline, CDR1 SGHAT and CDR2 FQDESV (reference sequence). The CDR3 consists of 15 residues. Data came from immunoSEQ multiplex PCR; TCRdb stores just in-frame clones and leaves some out. The sample records 45,000 to 65,000 clones, approximately 89% being singletons. The chain combines TRBV11-1 with TRBJ2-5; 7 nucleotides agree with TRBD2. The TCR was taken from a man aged 60 to 69 with active COVID-19. Sequenced sample: peripheral blood. This CDR3 is CASSKRDAGAETQYF. CDR3 coding DNA: TGTGCCAGCAGCAAAAGGGATGCGGGAGCAGAGACCCAGTACTTC.